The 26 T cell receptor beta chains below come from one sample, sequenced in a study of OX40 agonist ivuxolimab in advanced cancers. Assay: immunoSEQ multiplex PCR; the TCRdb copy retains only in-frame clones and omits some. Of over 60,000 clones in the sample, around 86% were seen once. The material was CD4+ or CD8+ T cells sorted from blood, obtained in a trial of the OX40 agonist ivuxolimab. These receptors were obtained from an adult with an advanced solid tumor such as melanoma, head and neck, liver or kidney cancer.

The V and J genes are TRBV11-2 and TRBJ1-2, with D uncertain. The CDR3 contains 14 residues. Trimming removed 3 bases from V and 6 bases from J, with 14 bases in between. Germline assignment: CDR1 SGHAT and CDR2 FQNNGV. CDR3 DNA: TGTGCCAGCAGCTTGGATTGGAGGTCAGATGGCTACACCTTC. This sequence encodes CASSLDWRSDGYTF.

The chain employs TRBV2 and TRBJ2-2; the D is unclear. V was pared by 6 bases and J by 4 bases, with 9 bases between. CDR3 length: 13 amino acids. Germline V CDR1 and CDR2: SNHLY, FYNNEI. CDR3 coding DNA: TGTGCCAGCAGCCCCCAGACCACCGGGGAGCTGTTTTTT. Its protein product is CASSPQTTGELFF.

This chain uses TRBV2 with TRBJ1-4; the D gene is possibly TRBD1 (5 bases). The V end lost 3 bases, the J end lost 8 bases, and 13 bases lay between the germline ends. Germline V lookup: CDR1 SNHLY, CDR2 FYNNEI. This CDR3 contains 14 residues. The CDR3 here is CASSDQGRGEKLFF. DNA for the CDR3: TGTGCCAGCAGTGATCAGGGTCGAGGGGAAAAACTGTTTTTT. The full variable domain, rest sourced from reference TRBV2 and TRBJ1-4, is EPEVTQTPSHQVTQMGQEVILRCVPISNHLYFYWYRQILGQKVEFLVSFYNNEISEKSEIFDDQFSVERPDGSNFTLKIRSTKLEDSAMYFCASSDQGRGEKLFFGSGTQLSVL.

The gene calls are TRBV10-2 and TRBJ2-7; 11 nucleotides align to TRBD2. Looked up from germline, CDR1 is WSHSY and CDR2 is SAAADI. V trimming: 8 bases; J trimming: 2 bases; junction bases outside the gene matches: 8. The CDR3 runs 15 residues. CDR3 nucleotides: TGCGCCAGCCGGCCTAGCGGGGGGACAACCTACGAGCAGTACTTC. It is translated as CASRPSGGTTYEQYF.

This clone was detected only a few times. The CDR3 DNA reads as TGTGCCAGCACCAAAGCGGGGAGAAGGGAGACTGAAGCTTTCTTT. Translating gives CASTKAGRRETEAFF. The chain joins TRBV6-1 to TRBJ1-1; D is uncertain. Trimming took off 7 bases at V and 5 bases at J, with 20 bases between the two ends. The CDR3 is 15 amino acids. Germline loops: CDR1 MNHNS, CDR2 SASEGT.

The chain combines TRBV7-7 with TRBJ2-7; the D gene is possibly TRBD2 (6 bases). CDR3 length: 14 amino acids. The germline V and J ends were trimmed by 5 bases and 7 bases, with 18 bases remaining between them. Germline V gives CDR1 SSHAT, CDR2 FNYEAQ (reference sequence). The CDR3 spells CASSPSRAAGEQYF. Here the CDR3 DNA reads TGTGCCAGCAGCCCCTCACGGGCCGCGGGGGAGCAGTACTTC.

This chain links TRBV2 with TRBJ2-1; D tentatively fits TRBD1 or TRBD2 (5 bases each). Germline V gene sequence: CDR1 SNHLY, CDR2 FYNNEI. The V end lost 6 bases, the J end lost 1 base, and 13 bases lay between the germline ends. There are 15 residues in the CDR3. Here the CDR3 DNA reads TGTGCCAGCAGGGGGGACGGAGAGTCCTACAATGAGCAGTTCTTC. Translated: CASRGDGESYNEQFF.

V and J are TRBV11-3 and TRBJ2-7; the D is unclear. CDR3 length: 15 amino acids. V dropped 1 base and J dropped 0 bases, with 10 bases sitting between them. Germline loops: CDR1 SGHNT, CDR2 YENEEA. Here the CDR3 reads CASSLGQANSYEQYF. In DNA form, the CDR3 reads TGTGCCAGCAGCTTAGGGCAGGCTAACTCCTACGAGCAGTACTTC.

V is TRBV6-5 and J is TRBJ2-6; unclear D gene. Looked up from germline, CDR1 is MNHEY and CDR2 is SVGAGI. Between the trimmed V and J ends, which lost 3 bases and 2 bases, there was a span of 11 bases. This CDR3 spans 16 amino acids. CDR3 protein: CASSYSIQPGANVLTF. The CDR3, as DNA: TGTGCCAGCAGTTATTCCATCCAACCTGGGGCCAACGTCCTGACTTTC.

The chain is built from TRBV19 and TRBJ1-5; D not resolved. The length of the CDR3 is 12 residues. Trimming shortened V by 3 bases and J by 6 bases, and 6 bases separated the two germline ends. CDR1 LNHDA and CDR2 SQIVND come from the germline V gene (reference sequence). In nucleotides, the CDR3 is TGTGCCAGTAGTATCCTGGGTCAGCCCCAGCATTTT. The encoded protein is CASSILGQPQHF.

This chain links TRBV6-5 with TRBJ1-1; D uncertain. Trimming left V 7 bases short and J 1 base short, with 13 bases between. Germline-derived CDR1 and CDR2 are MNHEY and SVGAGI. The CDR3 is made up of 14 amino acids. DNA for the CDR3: TGTGCCAGCAACCAAATTTGGGGGAACACTGAAGCTTTCTTT. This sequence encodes CASNQIWGNTEAFF.

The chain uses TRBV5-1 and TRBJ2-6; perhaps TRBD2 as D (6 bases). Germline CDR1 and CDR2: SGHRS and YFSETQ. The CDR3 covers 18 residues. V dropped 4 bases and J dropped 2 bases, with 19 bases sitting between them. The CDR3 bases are TGCGCCAGCAGCCTTGCGGGGCGAAAACGGGCTGGGGCCAACGTCCTGACTTTC. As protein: CASSLAGRKRAGANVLTF.

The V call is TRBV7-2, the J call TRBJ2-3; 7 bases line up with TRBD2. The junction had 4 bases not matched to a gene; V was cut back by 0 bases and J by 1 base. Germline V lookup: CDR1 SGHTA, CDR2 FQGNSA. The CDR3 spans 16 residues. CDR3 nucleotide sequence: TGTGCCAGCAGCTTAGCTCGCCTAGCGGGCACAGATACGCAGTATTTT. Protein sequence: CASSLARLAGTDTQYF.

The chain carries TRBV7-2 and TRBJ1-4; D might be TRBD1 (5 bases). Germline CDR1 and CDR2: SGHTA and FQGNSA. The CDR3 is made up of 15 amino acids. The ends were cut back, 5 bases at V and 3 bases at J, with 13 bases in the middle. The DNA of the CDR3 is TGTGCCAGCAGCCGGCGGGGGTTTGCTAATGAAAAACTGTTTTTT. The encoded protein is CASSRRGFANEKLFF. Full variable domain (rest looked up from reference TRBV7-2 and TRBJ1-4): GAGVSQSPSNKVTEKGKDVELRCDPISGHTALYWYRQSLGQGLEFLIYFQGNSAPDKSGLPSDRFSAERTGGSVSTLTIQRTQQEDSAVYLCASSRRGFANEKLFFGSGTQLSVL.

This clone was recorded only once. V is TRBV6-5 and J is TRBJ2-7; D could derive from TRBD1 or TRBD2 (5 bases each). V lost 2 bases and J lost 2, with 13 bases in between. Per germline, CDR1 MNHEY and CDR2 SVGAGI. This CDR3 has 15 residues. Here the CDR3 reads CASSYKFGTPYEQYF. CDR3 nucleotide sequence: TGTGCCAGCAGTTACAAGTTCGGGACCCCCTACGAGCAGTACTTC.

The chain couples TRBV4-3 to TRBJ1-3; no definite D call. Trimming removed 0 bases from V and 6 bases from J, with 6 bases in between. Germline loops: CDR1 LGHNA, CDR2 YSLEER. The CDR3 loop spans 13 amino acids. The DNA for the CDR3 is TGCGCCAGCAGCCAAGATCTTGAAAACACCATATATTTT. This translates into CASSQDLENTIYF.

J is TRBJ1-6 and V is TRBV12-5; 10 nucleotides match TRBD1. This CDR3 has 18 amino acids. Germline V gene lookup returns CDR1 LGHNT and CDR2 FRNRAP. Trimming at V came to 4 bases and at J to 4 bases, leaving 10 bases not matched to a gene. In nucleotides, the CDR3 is TGTGCTAGTGGTTCCGTACCAGGACAGGGGGGGTATAATTCACCCCTCCACTTT. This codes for CASGSVPGQGGYNSPLHF. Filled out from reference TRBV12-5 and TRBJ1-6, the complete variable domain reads DARVTQTPRHKVTEMGQEVTMRCQPILGHNTVFWYRQTMMQGLELLAYFRNRAPLDDSGMPKDRFSAEMPDATLATLKIQPSEPRDSAVYFCASGSVPGQGGYNSPLHFGNGTRLTVT.

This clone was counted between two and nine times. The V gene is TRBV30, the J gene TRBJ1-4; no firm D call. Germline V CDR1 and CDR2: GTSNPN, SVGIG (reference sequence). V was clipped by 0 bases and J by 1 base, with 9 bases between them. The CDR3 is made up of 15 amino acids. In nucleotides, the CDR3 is TGTGCCTGGAGTGTACGTCTAGGAACTAATGAAAAACTGTTTTTT. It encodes CAWSVRLGTNEKLFF.

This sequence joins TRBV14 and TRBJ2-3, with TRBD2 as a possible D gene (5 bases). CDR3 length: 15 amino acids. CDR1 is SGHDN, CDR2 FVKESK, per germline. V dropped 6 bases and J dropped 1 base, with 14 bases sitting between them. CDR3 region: CASSPWELRTDTQYF. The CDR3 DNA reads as TGTGCCAGCAGTCCTTGGGAGCTCCGCACAGATACGCAGTATTTT.

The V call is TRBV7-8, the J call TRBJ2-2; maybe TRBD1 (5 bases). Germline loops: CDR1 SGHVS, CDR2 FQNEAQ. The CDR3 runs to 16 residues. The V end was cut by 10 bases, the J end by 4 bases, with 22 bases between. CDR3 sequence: CATRFRELVSTGELFF. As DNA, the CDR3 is TGTGCCACTCGATTCAGGGAACTCGTGAGCACCGGGGAGCTGTTTTTT.

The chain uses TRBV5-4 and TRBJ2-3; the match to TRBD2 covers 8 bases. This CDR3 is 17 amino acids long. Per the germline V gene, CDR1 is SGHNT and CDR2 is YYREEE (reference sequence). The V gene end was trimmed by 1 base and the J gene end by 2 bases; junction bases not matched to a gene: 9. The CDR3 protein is CASSLPVLAGFTDTQYF. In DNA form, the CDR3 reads TGTGCCAGCAGCTTGCCGGTGCTAGCGGGCTTCACAGATACGCAGTATTTT.

The CDR3 DNA reads TGTGCCAGCAGGATGGACAGGGGCTCCAATGAGCAGTTCTTC. Translating gives CASRMDRGSNEQFF. J is TRBJ2-1 and V is TRBV2; 9 nucleotides match TRBD1. V lost 6 bases and J lost 6; bases outside the gene matches: 6. This CDR3 is built from 14 residues. Germline V gene sequence: CDR1 SNHLY, CDR2 FYNNEI.

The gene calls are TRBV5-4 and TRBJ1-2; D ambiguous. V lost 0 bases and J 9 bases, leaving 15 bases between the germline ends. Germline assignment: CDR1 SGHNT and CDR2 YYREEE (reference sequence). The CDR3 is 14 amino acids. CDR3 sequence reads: CASSLDSGVGSYTF. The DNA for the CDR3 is TGTGCCAGCAGCTTGGACAGTGGGGTAGGAAGCTACACCTTC. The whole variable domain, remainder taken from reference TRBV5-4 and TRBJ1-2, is ETGVTQSPTHLIKTRGQQVTLRCSSQSGHNTVSWYQQALGQGPQFIFQYYREEENGRGNFPPRFSGLQFPNYSSELNVNALELDDSALYLCASSLDSGVGSYTFGSGTRLTVV.

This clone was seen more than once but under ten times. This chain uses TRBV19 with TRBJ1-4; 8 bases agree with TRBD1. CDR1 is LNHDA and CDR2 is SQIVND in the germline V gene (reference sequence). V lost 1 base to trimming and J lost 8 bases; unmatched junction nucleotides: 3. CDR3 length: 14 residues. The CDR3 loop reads CASSIGRGREKLFF. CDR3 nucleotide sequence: TGTGCCAGTAGTATAGGCAGGGGGCGAGAAAAACTGTTTTTT. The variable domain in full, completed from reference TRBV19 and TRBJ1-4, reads DGGITQSPKYLFRKEGQNVTLSCEQNLNHDAMYWYRQDPGQGLRLIYYSQIVNDFQKGDIAEGYSVSREKKESFPLTVTSAQKNPTAFYLCASSIGRGREKLFFGSGTQLSVL.

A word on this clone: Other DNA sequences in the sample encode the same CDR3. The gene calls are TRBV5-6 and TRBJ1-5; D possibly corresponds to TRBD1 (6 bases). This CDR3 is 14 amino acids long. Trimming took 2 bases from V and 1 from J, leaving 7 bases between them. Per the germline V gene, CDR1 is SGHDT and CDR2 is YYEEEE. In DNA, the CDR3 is TGTGCCAGCAGCTTACAGGGAAGCAATCAGCCCCAGCATTTT. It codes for CASSLQGSNQPQHF.

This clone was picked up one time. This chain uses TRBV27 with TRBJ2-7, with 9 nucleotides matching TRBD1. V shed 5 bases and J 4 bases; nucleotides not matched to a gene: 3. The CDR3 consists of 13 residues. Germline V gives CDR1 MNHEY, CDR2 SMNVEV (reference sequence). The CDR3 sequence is CASSRQGGYEQYF. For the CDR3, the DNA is TGTGCCAGCAGTAGACAGGGGGGATACGAGCAGTACTTC.